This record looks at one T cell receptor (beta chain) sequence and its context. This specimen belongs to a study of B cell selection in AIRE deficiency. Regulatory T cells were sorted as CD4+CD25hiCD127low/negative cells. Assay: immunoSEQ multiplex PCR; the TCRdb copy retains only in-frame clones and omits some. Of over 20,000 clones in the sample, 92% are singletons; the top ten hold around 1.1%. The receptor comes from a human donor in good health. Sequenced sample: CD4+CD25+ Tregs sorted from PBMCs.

The CDR3 loop is CASSLVMGLRLIEQFF. CDR3 sequence (DNA): TGTGCCAGCAGCTTAGTTATGGGACTCCGACTAATTGAGCAGTTCTTC. The chain recombines TRBV7-9 with TRBJ2-1, with TRBD2 as a possible D gene (6 bases). The length of the CDR3 is 16 residues. V was trimmed by 1 base and J by 9 bases, leaving 19 bases between them. Germline V gives CDR1 SEHNR, CDR2 FQNEAQ (reference sequence). Based on the CDR3 plus reference TRBV7-9 and TRBJ2-1, the full variable domain is DTGVSQNPRHKITKRGQNVTFRCDPISEHNRLYWYRQTLGQGPEFLTYFQNEAQLEKSRLLSDRFSAERPKGSFSTLEIQRTEQGDSAMYLCASSLVMGLRLIEQFFGPGTRLTVL.